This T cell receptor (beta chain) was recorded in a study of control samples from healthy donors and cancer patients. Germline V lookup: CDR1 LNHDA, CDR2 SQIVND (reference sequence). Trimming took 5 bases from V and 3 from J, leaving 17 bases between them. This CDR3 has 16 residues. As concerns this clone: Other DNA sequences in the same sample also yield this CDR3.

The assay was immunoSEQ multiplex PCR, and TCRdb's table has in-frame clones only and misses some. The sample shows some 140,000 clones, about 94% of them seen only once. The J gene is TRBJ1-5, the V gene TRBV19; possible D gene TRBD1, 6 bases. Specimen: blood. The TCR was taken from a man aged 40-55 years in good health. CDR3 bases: TGTGCCAGTAGTCTAATGACAGGTACCCACAATCAGCCCCAGCATTTT. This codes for CASSLMTGTHNQPQHF.